This T cell receptor beta chain stems from a study of cytomegalovirus exposure and HLA in healthy donors. Study context: There were tens of millions of unique TCRs (from HLA-typed donors) in an early data release.

Whole-study results and caveats: The study flagged roughly 150 TCR beta chains as cytomegalovirus-associated. A prior analysis recorded that most TCR beta V segments were productive about 90% or about 30% of the time.

In the case of this clone: Antigen: not known. A read error may account for a junction end that differs from germline. The same CDR3 also results from other DNA sequences found in this sample.

From germline, CDR1 is GTSNPN and CDR2 SVGIG (reference sequence). This CDR3 region has 17 residues. Donors counted as nominally healthy when sampled, yet unrecorded immune exposures were likely. Primers for the PCR totalled 60 Vbeta and 13 Jbeta. The assay was immunoSEQ multiplex PCR, and TCRdb's table has in-frame clones only and misses some. The sample comprises around 170,000 clones, more than 80% of which are singletons, and over 2.5% rests with the top ten. This receptor was identified in a woman between 50 and 59 years old in good health and CMV-seropositive. The sample taken for sequencing was PBMCs. The chain uses TRBV30 and TRBJ2-4, with TRBD2 matching over 15 bases. CDR3 coding DNA: TGTGCCTGGAGCGTAGGGACTAGCGGGGGGTCGGGGAACATTCAGTATTTC. Its protein is CAWSVGTSGGSGNIQYF.